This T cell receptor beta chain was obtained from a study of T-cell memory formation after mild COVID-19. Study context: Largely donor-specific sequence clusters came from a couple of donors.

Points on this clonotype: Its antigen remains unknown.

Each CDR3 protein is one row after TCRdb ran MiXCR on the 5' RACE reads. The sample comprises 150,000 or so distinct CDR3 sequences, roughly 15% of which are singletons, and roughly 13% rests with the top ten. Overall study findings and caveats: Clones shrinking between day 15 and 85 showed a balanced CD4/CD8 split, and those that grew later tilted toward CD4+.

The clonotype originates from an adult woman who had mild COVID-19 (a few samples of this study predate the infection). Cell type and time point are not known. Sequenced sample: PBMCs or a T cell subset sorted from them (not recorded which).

The CDR3 loop reads CASSSSLGVLNEQFF. In DNA, the CDR3 is TGTGCCAGCAGTTCCTCGCTGGGGGTGTTGAATGAGCAGTTCTTC. V is TRBV27 and J is TRBJ2-1; perhaps D is TRBD1 or TRBD2 (5 bases each). CDR1 is MNHEY, CDR2 SMNVEV, per germline (reference sequence). The CDR3 totals 15 residues. Trimming pared 4 bases from V and 7 bases from J, leaving 17 bases between.